This note documents a single T cell receptor (beta chain) sequence. This sample is drawn from a study of blood T cell repertoires in COVID-19. For the study at large: The analysed material was cDNA or gDNA that came from T cells, B-cell-depleted T cells, or PBMCs.

Original processing methods: Estimation of nucleated cell counts relied on the amplification of reference gene primers. Only in-frame clones appear in the TCRdb table, and some are missing; sequencing was by immunoSEQ multiplex PCR. V, J and clone size reflect that table, while D and trimming were determined from the DNA. The data hold around 280,000 clones, with about 87% observed a single time. In germline, CDR1 is SGHNT, CDR2 YYREEE (reference sequence). The CDR3 covers 15 residues. V lost 1 base to trimming and J lost 3 bases; unmatched junction nucleotides: 4. Sequences were obtained from peripheral blood. This rearrangement joins TRBV5-4 to TRBJ1-1, with 9 positions matching TRBD1. The TCR comes from a man aged 65-85 years with acute or convalescent COVID-19. The CDR3 DNA follows: TGTGCCAGCAGCTTGAATACAGGGGGCTACACTGAAGCTTTCTTT. Encoded protein: CASSLNTGGYTEAFF.